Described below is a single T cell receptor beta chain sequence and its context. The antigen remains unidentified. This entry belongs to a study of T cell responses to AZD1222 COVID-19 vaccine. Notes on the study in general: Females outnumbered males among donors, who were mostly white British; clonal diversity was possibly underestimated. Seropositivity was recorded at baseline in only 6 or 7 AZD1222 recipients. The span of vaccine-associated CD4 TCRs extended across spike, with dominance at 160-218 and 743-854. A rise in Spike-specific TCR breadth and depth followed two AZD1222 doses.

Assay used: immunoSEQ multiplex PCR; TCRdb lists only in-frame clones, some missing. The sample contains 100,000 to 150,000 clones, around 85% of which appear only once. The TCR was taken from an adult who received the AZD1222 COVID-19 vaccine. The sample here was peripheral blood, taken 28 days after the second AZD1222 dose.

CDR3 sequence (DNA): TGTGCCAGCAGGCCGGGACAGGGAGGTACAGATACGCAGTATTTT. This sequence encodes CASRPGQGGTDTQYF. This rearrangement joins TRBV7-9 to TRBJ2-3; TRBD1 aligns across 9 bases. CDR1 SEHNR and CDR2 FQNEAQ come from the germline V gene (reference sequence). V shed 6 bases and J 3 bases; nucleotides not matched to a gene: 7. CDR3 length equals 15 residues.